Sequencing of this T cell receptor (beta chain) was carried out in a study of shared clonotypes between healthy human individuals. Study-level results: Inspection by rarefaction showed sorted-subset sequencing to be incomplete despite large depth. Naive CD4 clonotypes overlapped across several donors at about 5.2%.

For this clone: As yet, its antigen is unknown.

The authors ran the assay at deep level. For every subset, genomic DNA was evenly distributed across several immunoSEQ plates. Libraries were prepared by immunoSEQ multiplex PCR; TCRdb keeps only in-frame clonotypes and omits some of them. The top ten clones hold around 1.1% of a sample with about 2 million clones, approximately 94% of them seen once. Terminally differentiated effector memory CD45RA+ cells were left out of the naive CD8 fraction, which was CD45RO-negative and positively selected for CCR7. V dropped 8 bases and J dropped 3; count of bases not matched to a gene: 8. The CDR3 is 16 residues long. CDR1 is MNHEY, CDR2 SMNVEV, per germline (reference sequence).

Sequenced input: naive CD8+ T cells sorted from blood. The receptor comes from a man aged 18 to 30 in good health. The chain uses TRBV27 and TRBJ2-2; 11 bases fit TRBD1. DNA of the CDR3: TGTGCCAGCCGGACAGGGGGCAGTTGGGACACCGGGGAGCTGTTTTTT. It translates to CASRTGGSWDTGELFF.